The clone carrying this T cell receptor (beta chain) has ten or more counts. What it binds is not known. TCRdb processed the reads anew with MiXCR; each CDR3 protein has one entry. The data show about 400,000 distinct CDR3 sequences, less than 20% seen once. This entry is derived from a study of T cell repertoires in cytomegalovirus infection. At the level of the study: Shared public TCR beta signatures pointed to both CMV infection and a matching HLA type. Whole-study findings and limits: The ex vivo response showed dominance by HLA-C-restricted CMV-specific TCR beta clonotypes. Of the TCR beta families, the public ones yielded a cumulative frequency that identified carriers of CMV plus the relevant HLA.

The CDR3 length is 14 residues. Trimming removed 2 bases at V and 2 bases at J, with 10 bases between. CDR1 is SGHTA, CDR2 FQGNSA, per germline. V gene TRBV7-2 combines with J gene TRBJ2-7; D gene uncertain. The TCR sequence derives from a human donor in good health (CMV status not recorded). Some clones in this sample may be carry-over from other donors' samples. The source material was PBMCs. The CDR3, as DNA: TGTGCCAGCAGCTTAAGAACAGAAGCCTACGAGCAGTACTTC. Encoded protein: CASSLRTEAYEQYF.